This entry is about one T cell receptor beta chain. The antigen is unknown. Trimming took 4 bases from V and 3 from J, leaving 13 bases between them. The CDR3 has 14 amino acids. Germline V gene sequence: CDR1 SGHAT, CDR2 FQNNGV. The sample is drawn from a study of CD8 T cells in Susac syndrome. The RNA, about 0.45 to 1 ug, was put through reverse transcription using random hexamers. The TCR beta CDR3 was amplified by immunoSEQ multiplex PCR across 54 Vbeta, 13 Jbeta. From the immunoSEQ multiplex PCR reads, TCRdb called clonotypes with MiXCR, one entry per CDR3 protein. Among hundreds of thousands of distinct CDR3 sequences listed, over 85% were seen once. General study points: The study's TCR sequencing and HLA analysis drew on a certain number of individuals. That number was acknowledged as relatively small.

From blood CD8+ and CD4+ T cells, TCR beta sequences were generated. The CD8+ and CD4+ T cells were isolated magnetically using a negative isolation approach, whereas the TEMRA cells were enriched by FACS. The rearrangement links TRBV11-2 to TRBJ2-7, with a tentative D call TRBD2 (5 bases). The sample comprised CD4+ T cells from PBMCs. The receptor's source is a human donor with multiple sclerosis. CDR3: CASSSLVGVYEQYF. The DNA of the CDR3 is TGTGCCAGCAGCTCCTTAGTCGGGGTCTACGAGCAGTACTTC.